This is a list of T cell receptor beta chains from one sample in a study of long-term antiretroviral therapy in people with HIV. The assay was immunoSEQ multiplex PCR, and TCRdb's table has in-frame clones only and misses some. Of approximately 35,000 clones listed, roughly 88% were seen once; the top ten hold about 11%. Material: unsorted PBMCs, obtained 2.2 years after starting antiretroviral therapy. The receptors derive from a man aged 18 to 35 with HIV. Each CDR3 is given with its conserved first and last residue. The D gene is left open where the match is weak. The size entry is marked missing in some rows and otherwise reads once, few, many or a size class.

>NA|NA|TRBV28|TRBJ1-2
CASSLQGRRDGYTF
TGTGCCAGCAGTCTACAGGGACGTAGGGATGGCTACACCTTC
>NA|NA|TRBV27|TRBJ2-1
CASSLYPDNEQFF
TGTGCCAGCAGTTTATATCCAGACAATGAGCAGTTCTTC
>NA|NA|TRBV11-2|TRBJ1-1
CASSPRTGGTEAFF
TGTGCCAGCAGCCCCCGAACGGGGGGGACTGAAGCTTTCTTT
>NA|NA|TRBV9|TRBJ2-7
CASSVAGRRPDEQYF
TGTGCCAGCAGCGTAGCAGGACGTCGGCCAGACGAGCAGTACTTC
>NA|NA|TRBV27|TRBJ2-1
CASTERAPSYNEQFF
TGTGCCAGCACCGAACGGGCCCCCTCCTACAATGAGCAGTTCTTC
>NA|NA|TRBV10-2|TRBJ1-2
CASRKGPTNYGYTF
TGCGCCAGCAGAAAGGGACCAACTAACTATGGCTACACCTTC
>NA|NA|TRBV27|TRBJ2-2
CASSQTGTGELFF
TGTGCCAGCAGCCAGACGGGAACCGGGGAGCTGTTTTTT
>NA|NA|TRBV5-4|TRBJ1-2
CASSLEGGHYGYTF
TGTGCCAGCAGCTTGGAGGGCGGGCACTATGGCTACACCTTC
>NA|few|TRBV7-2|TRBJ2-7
CASSSSGLYEQYF
TGTGCCAGCAGCTCCTCGGGGCTCTACGAGCAGTACTTC
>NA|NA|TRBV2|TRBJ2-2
CASSEVAGNTGELFF
TGTGCCAGCAGTGAAGTCGCCGGGAACACCGGGGAGCTGTTTTTT
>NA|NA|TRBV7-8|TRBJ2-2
CASQGNTGELFF
TGTGCCAGTCAGGGTAACACCGGGGAGCTGTTTTTT
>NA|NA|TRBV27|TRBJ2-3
CASSLPGSDTQYF
TGTGCCAGCAGTTTGCCAGGGTCAGATACGCAGTATTTT
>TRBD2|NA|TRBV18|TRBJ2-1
CASSPTGGSYNEQFF
TGTGCCAGCTCACCAACGGGAGGTTCCTACAATGAGCAGTTCTTC
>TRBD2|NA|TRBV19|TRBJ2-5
CASSIFGGGLRETQYF
TGTGCCAGTAGTATCTTCGGGGGAGGGCTTCGGGAGACCCAGTACTTC
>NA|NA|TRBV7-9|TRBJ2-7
CASSMNYEQYF
TGTGCCAGCAGCATGAACTACGAGCAGTACTTC
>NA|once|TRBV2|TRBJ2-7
CASSGYEQYF
TGTGCCAGCAGTGGCTACGAGCAGTACTTC
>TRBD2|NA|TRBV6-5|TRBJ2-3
CASALGLAGSDTQYF
TGTGCCAGCGCATTGGGACTAGCGGGCTCAGATACGCAGTATTTT
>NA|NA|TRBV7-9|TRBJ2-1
CASSLDPRDVLFF
TGTGCCAGCAGCTTGGACCCACGGGACGTCCTGTTCTTC
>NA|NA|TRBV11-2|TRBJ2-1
CASSFRRYNEQFF
TGTGCCAGCAGCTTCCGGAGATACAATGAGCAGTTCTTC
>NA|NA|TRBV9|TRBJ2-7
CASSPRGSYEQYF
TGTGCCAGCAGCCCGAGGGGTTCCTACGAGCAGTACTTC
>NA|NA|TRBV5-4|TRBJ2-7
CASRPGQSSYEQYF
TGTGCCAGCAGACCCGGACAGTCCTCCTACGAGCAGTACTTC
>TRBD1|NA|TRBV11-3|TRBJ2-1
CASSFDRGSYNEQFF
TGTGCCAGCAGCTTCGACAGGGGCTCCTACAATGAGCAGTTCTTC
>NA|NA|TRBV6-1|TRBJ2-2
CASSEAHFGRVPGELFF
TGTGCCAGCAGTGAAGCGCATTTTGGTAGGGTCCCCGGGGAGCTGTTTTTT
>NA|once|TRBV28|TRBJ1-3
CASSPRFLSGNTIYF
TGTGCCAGCAGTCCGCGTTTTCTCTCTGGAAACACCATATATTTT
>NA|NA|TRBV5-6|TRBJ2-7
CASSLVGGAGQDEQYF
TGTGCCAGCAGCTTGGTGGGTGGGGCAGGCCAGGACGAGCAGTACTTC
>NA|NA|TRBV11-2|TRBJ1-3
CASSLDHAGNTIYF
TGTGCCAGCAGCTTAGATCATGCGGGAAACACCATATATTTT
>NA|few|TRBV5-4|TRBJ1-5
CASSLGGPDSNQPQHF
TGTGCCAGCAGCTTAGGAGGACCCGATAGCAATCAGCCCCAGCATTTT
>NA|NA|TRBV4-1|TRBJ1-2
CASSQEGQTNYGYTF
TGCGCCAGCAGCCAAGAGGGGCAAACTAACTATGGCTACACCTTC
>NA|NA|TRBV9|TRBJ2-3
CASSVVGVGDTQYF
TGTGCCAGCAGCGTAGTTGGGGTGGGGGATACGCAGTATTTT
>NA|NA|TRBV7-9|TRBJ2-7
CASSQARLVGSYEQYF
TGTGCCAGCAGCCAAGCCCGACTAGTGGGTTCCTACGAGCAGTACTTC
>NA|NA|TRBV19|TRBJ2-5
CASSSPPGIRSQETQYF
TGTGCCAGTAGTAGCCCGCCGGGAATCCGGTCCCAAGAGACCCAGTACTTC
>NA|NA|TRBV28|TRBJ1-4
CASSLRLGYISSLFF
TGTGCCAGCAGTTTGAGACTGGGCTATATCTCGTCACTGTTTTTT
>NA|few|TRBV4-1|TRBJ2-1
CASSQETSPASYNEQFF
TGCGCCAGCAGCCAAGAAACGAGTCCCGCCTCCTACAATGAGCAGTTCTTC
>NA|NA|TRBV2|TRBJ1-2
CASSVRGGDYGYTF
TGTGCCAGCAGTGTAAGGGGGGGTGACTATGGCTACACCTTC
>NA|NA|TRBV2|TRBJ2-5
CASSEETQYF
TGTGCCAGCAGTGAAGAGACCCAGTACTTC
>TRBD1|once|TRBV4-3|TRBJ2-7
CASSTQDRGSYEQYF
TGCGCCAGCAGCACTCAGGACAGGGGTTCCTACGAGCAGTACTTC
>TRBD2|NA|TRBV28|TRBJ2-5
CASRGTSATQETQYF
TGTGCCAGCAGGGGGACTAGCGCCACTCAAGAGACCCAGTACTTC
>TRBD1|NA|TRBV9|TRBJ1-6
CASSGQGTNSPLHF
TGTGCCAGCAGCGGACAGGGGACCAATTCACCCCTCCACTTT
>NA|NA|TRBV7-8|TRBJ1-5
CASSLGGRVGNQPQHF
TGTGCCAGCAGCTTAGGAGGCAGGGTGGGAAATCAGCCCCAGCATTTT
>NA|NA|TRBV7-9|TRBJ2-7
CASSPTLTGRRAYEQYF
TGTGCCAGCAGCCCAACATTAACAGGACGTAGAGCCTACGAGCAGTACTTC
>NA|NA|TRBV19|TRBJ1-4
CASTNGEATGSEKLFF
TGTGCCAGTACAAATGGGGAGGCCACGGGGAGTGAAAAACTGTTTTTT
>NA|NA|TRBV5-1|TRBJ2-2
CASSRSSGTPTGELFF
TGCGCCAGCAGCAGATCCTCCGGGACCCCCACCGGGGAGCTGTTTTTT
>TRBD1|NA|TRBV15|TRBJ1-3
CATSGDRAEGNTIYF
TGTGCCACCAGCGGCGACAGGGCCGAGGGAAACACCATATATTTT
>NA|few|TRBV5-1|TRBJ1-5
CASSLAGSSNQPQHF
TGCGCCAGCAGCTTAGCGGGAAGCAGCAATCAGCCCCAGCATTTT
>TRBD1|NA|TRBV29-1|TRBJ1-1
CSVPGQLNTEAFF
TGCAGCGTTCCGGGACAGCTGAACACTGAAGCTTTCTTT
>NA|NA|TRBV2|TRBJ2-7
CASRRADTYEQYF
TGTGCCAGTAGGAGGGCCGATACCTACGAGCAGTACTTC
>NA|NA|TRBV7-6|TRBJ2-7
CASSLNIGGEQYF
TGTGCCAGCAGCTTAAACATAGGTGGCGAGCAGTACTTC
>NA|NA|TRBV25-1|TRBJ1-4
CASSEWGWQGEEKLFF
TGTGCCAGCAGTGAATGGGGGTGGCAGGGCGAAGAAAAACTGTTTTTT